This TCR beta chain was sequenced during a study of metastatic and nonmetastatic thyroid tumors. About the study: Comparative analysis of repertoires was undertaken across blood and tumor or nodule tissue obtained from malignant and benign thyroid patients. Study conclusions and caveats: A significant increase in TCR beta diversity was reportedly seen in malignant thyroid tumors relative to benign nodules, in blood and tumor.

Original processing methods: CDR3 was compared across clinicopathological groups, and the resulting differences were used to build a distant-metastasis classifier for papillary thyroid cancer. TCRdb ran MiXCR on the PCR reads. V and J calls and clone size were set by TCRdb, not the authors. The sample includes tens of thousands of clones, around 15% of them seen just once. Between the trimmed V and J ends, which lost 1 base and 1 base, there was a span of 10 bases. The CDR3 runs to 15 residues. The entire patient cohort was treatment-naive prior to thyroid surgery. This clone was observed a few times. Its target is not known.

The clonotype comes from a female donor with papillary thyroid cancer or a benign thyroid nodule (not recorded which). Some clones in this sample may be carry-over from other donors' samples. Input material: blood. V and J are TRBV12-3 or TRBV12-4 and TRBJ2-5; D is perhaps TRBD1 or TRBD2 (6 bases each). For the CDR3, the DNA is TGTGCCAGCAGTTTAGGCAGGGGAGGCCAAGAGACCCAGTACTTC. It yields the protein CASSLGRGGQETQYF.